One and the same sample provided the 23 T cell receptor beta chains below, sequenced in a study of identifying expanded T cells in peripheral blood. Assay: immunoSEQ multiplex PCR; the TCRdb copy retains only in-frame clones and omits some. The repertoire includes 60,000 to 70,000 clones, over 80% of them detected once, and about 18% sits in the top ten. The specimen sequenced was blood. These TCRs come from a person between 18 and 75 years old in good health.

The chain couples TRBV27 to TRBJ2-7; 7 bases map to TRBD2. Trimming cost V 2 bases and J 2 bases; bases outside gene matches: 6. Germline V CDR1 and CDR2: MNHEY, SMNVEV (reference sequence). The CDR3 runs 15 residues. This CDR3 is CASSLAGAGAYEQYF. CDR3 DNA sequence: TGTGCCAGCAGTTTAGCGGGAGCAGGAGCCTACGAGCAGTACTTC.

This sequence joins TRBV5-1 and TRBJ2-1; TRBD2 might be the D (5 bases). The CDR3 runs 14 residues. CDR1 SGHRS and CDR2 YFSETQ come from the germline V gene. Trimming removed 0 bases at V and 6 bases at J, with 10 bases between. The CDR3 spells CASSLVRRGNEQFF. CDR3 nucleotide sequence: TGCGCCAGCAGCTTGGTTCGTCGGGGCAATGAGCAGTTCTTC.

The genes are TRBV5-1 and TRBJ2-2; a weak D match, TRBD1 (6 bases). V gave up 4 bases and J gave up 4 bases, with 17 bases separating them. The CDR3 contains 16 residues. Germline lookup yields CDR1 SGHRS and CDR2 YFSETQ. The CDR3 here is CASSPLARGITGELFF. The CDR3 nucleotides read TGCGCCAGCAGCCCCTTGGCCAGGGGTATCACCGGGGAGCTGTTTTTT.

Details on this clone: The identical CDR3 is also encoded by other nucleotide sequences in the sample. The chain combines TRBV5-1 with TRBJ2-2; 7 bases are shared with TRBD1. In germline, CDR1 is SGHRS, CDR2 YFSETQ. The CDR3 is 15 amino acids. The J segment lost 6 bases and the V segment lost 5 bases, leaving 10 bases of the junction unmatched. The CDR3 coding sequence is TGCGCCAGCAGTCTTAGCGCAGGGGGTGCCGGGGAGCTGTTTTTT. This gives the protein CASSLSAGGAGELFF.

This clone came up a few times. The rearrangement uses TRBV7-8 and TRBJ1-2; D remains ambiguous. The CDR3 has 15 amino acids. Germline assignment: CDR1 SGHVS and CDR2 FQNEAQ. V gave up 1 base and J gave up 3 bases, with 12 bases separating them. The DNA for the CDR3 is TGTGCCAGCAGCTTAGAATCGGCGAACTACTATGGCTACACCTTC. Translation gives CASSLESANYYGYTF.

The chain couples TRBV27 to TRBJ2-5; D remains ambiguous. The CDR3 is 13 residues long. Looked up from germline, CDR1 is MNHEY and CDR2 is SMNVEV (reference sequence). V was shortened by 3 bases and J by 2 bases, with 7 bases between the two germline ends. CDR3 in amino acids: CASSFYGQETQYF. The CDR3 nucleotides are TGTGCCAGCAGTTTCTACGGTCAAGAGACCCAGTACTTC.

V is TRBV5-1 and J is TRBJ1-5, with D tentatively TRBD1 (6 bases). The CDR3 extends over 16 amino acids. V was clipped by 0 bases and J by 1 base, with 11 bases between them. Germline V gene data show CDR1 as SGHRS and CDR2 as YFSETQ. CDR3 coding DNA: TGCGCCAGCAGCTTGGATACAGGGTCAAGCAATCAGCCCCAGCATTTT. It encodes CASSLDTGSSNQPQHF. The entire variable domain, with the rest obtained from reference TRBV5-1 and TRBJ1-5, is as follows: KAGVTQTPRYLIKTRGQQVTLSCSPISGHRSVSWYQQTPGQGLQFLFEYFSETQRNKGNFPGRFSGRQFSNSRSEMNVSTLELGDSALYLCASSLDTGSSNQPQHFGDGTRLSIL.

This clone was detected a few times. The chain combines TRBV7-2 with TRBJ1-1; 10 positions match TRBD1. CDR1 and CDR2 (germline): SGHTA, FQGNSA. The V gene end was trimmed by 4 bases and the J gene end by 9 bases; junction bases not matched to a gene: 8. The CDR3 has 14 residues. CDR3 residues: CASSSSGTGVKAFF. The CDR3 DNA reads TGTGCCAGCAGCTCGAGCGGGACAGGGGTTAAAGCTTTCTTT.

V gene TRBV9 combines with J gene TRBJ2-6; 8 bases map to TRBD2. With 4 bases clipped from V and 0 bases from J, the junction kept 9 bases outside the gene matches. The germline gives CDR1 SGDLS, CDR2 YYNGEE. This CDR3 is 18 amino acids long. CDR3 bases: TGTGCCAGCAGCCCAGGCGGGGGGTCAGACTCTGGGGCCAACGTCCTGACTTTC. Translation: CASSPGGGSDSGANVLTF. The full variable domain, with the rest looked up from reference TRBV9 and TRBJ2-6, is DSGVTQTPKHLITATGQRVTLRCSPRSGDLSVYWYQQSLDQGLQFLIQYYNGEERAKGNILERFSAQQFPDLHSELNLSSLELGDSALYFCASSPGGGSDSGANVLTFGAGSRLTVL.

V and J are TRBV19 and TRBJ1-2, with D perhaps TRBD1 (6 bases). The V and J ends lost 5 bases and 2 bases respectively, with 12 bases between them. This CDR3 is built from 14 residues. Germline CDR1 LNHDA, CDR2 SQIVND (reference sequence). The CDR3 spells CASSHRGRNYGYTF. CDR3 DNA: TGTGCCAGTAGTCACCGGGGGCGGAACTATGGCTACACCTTC.

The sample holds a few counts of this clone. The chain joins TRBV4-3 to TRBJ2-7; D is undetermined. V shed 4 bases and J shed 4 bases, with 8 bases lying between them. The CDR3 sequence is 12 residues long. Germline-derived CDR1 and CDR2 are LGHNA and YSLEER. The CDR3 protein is CASSPNKYEQYF. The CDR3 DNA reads TGCGCCAGCAGCCCGAACAAGTACGAGCAGTACTTC.

For the CDR3, the DNA is TGTGCCAGCAGCCTGGGGGTGGATACCGGGGAGCTGTTTTTT. Its translation: CASSLGVDTGELFF. This sequence joins TRBV5-5 and TRBJ2-2; D possibly matches TRBD1 or TRBD2 (5 bases each). In germline, CDR1 is SGHKS, CDR2 YYEKEE (reference sequence). CDR3 length: 14 residues. Between the trimmed V and J ends, which lost 4 bases and 5 bases, there was a span of 12 bases.

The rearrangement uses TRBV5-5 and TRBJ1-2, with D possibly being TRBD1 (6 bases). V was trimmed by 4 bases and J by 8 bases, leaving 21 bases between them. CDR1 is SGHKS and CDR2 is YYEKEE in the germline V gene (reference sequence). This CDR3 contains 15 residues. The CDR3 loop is CASSIVPGDERGYTF. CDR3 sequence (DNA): TGTGCCAGCAGCATCGTACCAGGGGATGAGCGGGGCTACACCTTC.

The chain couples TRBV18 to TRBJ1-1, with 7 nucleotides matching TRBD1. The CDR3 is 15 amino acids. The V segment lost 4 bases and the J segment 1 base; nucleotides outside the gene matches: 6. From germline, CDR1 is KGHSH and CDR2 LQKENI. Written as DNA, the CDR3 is TGTGCCAGCTCACTCCAAGGGGGCGCGAACACTGAAGCTTTCTTT. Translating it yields CASSLQGGANTEAFF.

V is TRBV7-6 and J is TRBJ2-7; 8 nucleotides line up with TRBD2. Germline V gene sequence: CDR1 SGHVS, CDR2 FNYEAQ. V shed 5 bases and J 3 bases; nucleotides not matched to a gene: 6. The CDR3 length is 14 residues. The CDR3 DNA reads TGTGCCAGCAGCCCGCGCAGCGGGAGCTACGAGCAGTACTTC. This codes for CASSPRSGSYEQYF.

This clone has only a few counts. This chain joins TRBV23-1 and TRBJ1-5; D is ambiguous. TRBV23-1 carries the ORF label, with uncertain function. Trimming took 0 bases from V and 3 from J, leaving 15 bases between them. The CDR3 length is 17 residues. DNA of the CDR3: TGCGCCAGCAGTCAATCTGGTGGGCAGGTCTTCAATCAGCCCCAGCATTTT. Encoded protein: CASSQSGGQVFNQPQHF.

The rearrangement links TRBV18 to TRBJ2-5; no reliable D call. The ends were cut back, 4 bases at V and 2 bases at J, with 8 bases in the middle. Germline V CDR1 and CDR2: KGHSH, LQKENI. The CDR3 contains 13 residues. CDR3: CASSHNRQETQYF. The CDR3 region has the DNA TGTGCCAGCTCACACAACAGACAAGAGACCCAGTACTTC.

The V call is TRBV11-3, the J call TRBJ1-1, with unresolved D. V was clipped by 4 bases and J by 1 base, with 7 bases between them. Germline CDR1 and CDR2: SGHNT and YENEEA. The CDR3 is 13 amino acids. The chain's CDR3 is CASSSTPNTEAFF. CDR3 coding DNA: TGTGCCAGCAGCTCTACACCGAACACTGAAGCTTTCTTT.

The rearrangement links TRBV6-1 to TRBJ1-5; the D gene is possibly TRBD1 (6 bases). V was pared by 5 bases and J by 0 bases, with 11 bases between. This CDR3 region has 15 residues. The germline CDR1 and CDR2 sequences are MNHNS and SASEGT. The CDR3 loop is CASSSQGLSNQPQHF. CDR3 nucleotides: TGTGCCAGCAGTTCACAGGGACTTAGCAATCAGCCCCAGCATTTT.

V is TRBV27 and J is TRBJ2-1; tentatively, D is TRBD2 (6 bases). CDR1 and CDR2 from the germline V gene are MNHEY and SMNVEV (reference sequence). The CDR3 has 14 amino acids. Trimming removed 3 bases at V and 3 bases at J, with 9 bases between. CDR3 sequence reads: CASSFTGGYNEQFF. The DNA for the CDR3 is TGTGCCAGCAGTTTCACCGGGGGCTACAATGAGCAGTTCTTC.

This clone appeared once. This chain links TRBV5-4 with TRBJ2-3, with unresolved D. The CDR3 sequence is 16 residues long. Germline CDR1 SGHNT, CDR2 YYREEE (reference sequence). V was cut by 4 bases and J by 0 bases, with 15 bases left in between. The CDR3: CASSTFDITSTDTQYF. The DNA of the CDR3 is TGTGCCAGCAGCACCTTCGACATTACTAGCACAGATACGCAGTATTTT.

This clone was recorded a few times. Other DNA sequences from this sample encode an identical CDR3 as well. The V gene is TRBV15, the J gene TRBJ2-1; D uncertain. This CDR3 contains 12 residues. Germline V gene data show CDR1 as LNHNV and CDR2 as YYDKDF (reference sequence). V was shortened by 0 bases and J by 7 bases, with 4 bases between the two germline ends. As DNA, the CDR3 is TGTGCCACCAGCAGAGATCGTAATGAGCAGTTCTTC. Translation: CATSRDRNEQFF.

The CDR3 region is CASGLVQSGMELAKNIQYF. The DNA of the CDR3 is TGTGCTAGTGGTTTGGTACAATCGGGGATGGAACTAGCCAAAAACATTCAGTACTTC. The chain employs TRBV12-5 and TRBJ2-4; TRBD2 might be the D (5 bases). V was shortened by 0 bases and J by 0 bases, with 18 bases between the two germline ends. The CDR3 extends over 19 amino acids. Germline lookup yields CDR1 LGHNT and CDR2 FRNRAP.